These T cell receptor beta chains were read from a single sample in a study of blood T cell repertoires in COVID-19. Profiled with immunoSEQ multiplex PCR; TCRdb holds only in-frame clones, not every one. The repertoire has about 190,000 clones, about 85% of them found once; the top ten carry about 1.1%. The sample consisted of peripheral blood. The receptors shown here come from a man aged 30 to 45 with acute or convalescent COVID-19. CDR3s include the opening cysteine and the closing phenylalanine or tryptophan. A D gene is named only where the DNA matches it firmly. Size is stated for part of the rows, as once, few or many counts, or as a class when the clone is expanded.

>TRBJ2-7|.|TRBV5-6|TRBD1
CASSLVPQGAYEQYF
TGTGCCAGCAGCTTGGTCCCGCAGGGGGCCTACGAGCAGTACTTC
>TRBJ1-2|.|TRBV6-5|TRBD1
CASSPRTGAGYTF
TGTGCCAGCAGTCCCAGGACAGGGGCTGGCTACACCTTC
>TRBJ2-7|once|TRBV11-2|.
CASSLGGLNGYEQYF
TGTGCCAGCAGCTTAGGAGGGCTAAACGGCTACGAGCAGTACTTC
>TRBJ1-1|.|TRBV30|TRBD1
CAWSVGQGYTEAFF
TGTGCCTGGAGTGTGGGACAGGGGTACACTGAAGCTTTCTTT
>TRBJ1-5|few|TRBV7-9|.
CASSYISDQPQHF
TGTGCCAGCAGCTACATTAGCGACCAGCCCCAGCATTTT
>TRBJ2-3|.|TRBV5-8|.
CASSFLGGSADTQYF
TGTGCCAGCAGCTTCCTTGGTGGAAGCGCAGATACGCAGTATTTT
>TRBJ2-5|once|TRBV5-1|TRBD2
CASSYTLAGGSQETQYF
TGCGCCAGCAGCTACACCCTGGCGGGGGGTTCCCAAGAGACCCAGTACTTC
>TRBJ2-5|.|TRBV5-6|TRBD1
CASTLTGGGQETQYF
TGTGCCAGCACTCTTACAGGGGGAGGCCAAGAGACCCAGTACTTC
>TRBJ2-5|once|TRBV13|.
CASSSWGGAGETQYF
TGTGCCAGCAGCTCATGGGGCGGGGCGGGTGAGACCCAGTACTTC
>TRBJ2-3|once|TRBV5-1|.
CASKRGEASDTQYF
TGCGCCAGCAAGAGAGGGGAGGCCTCAGATACGCAGTATTTT
>TRBJ1-1|.|TRBV4-2|.
CASSQEQGSRKAEAFF
TGTGCCAGCAGCCAAGAACAGGGAAGCAGAAAGGCTGAAGCTTTCTTT
>TRBJ1-5|.|TRBV19|TRBD1
CASGTVILGNQPQHF
TGTGCCAGTGGGACAGTAATATTGGGCAATCAGCCCCAGCATTTT
>TRBJ1-1|.|TRBV3-1/TRBV3-2|.
CASSPGGGYTEAFF
TGTGCCAGCAGCCCCGGGGGTGGGTACACTGAAGCTTTCTTT
>TRBJ1-4|few|TRBV4-1|.
CASSQDRGWVRTNEKLFF
TGCGCCAGCAGCCAAGACAGGGGATGGGTACGAACTAATGAAAAACTGTTTTTT
>TRBJ1-1|.|TRBV6-5|.
CASSFSGDMNTEAFF
TGTGCCAGCAGTTTCTCAGGGGACATGAACACTGAAGCTTTCTTT
>TRBJ1-2|.|TRBV6-5|TRBD1
CASNHRTGEGGYTF
TGTGCCAGCAACCACCGGACAGGGGAAGGAGGCTACACCTTC
>TRBJ1-1|.|TRBV7-9|.
CASSFTLSGTEAFF
TGTGCCAGCAGCTTCACCTTATCCGGGACAGAAGCTTTCTTT
>TRBJ1-5|.|TRBV19|.
CASRPTQVQAIGSGPQHF
TGTGCCAGTAGGCCTACACAGGTTCAGGCGATAGGTTCAGGGCCCCAGCATTTT
>TRBJ2-2|.|TRBV9|TRBD2
CASSPQPAGLAGSNTGELFF
TGTGCCAGCAGCCCTCAACCCGCGGGGCTAGCGGGGTCGAACACCGGGGAGCTGTTTTTT
>TRBJ2-7|.|TRBV6-6|TRBD2
CATEGTSGRAHEQYF
TGTGCCACCGAAGGGACTAGCGGGAGGGCCCACGAGCAGTACTTC
>TRBJ1-5|.|TRBV28|TRBD1
CASSSYQGVGQPQHF
TGTGCCAGCAGTTCCTATCAGGGGGTTGGACAGCCCCAGCATTTT
>TRBJ2-1|.|TRBV20-1|TRBD2
CSASRSPSGGPPYNEQFF
TGCAGTGCTAGTAGGTCCCCTAGCGGGGGCCCGCCCTACAATGAGCAGTTCTTC
>TRBJ2-7|once|TRBV7-2|.
CASSLYSHSYEQYF
TGTGCCAGCAGCTTATATAGCCACTCCTACGAGCAGTACTTC
>TRBJ1-4|.|TRBV25-1|.
CASSEYRGIREKLFF
TGTGCCAGCAGTGAATATAGAGGTATACGGGAAAAACTGTTTTTT
>TRBJ2-1|few|TRBV5-6|.
CASSLGATTSYNEQFF
TGTGCCAGCAGCTTGGGAGCGACTACCTCCTACAATGAGCAGTTCTTC
>TRBJ1-1|few|TRBV28|TRBD1
CASSPKGPGQGGMVEAFF
TGTGCCAGCAGTCCTAAGGGGCCGGGACAGGGTGGGATGGTTGAAGCTTTCTTT
>TRBJ2-7|.|TRBV27|TRBD1
CASSKGQGTSGEQYF
TGTGCCAGCAGTAAGGGACAGGGAACCTCGGGCGAGCAGTACTTC
>TRBJ2-1|once|TRBV27|.
CASTLYNEQFF
TGTGCCAGCACCCTTTACAATGAGCAGTTCTTC
>TRBJ2-3|.|TRBV28|.
CASSLPWASGGVGETDTQYF
TGTGCCAGCAGTTTACCCTGGGCGTCGGGGGGCGTCGGAGAGACAGATACGCAGTATTTT
>TRBJ1-4|.|TRBV30|.
CAWSPLDRGNEKLFF
TGTGCCTGGAGCCCACTTGACAGAGGAAATGAAAAACTGTTTTTT
>TRBJ2-3|once|TRBV30|TRBD1
CAWSGQGAKDTQYF
TGTGCCTGGAGTGGACAGGGGGCGAAAGATACGCAGTATTTT
>TRBJ2-5|.|TRBV4-1|.
CASSGQRTTSQETQYF
TGCGCCAGCAGCGGCCAGCGTACTACCTCCCAAGAGACCCAGTACTTC
>TRBJ2-3|.|TRBV29-1|.
CSVEDGQTGTDTQYF
TGCAGCGTTGAAGACGGACAGACCGGGACAGATACGCAGTATTTT
>TRBJ2-4|once|TRBV3-1/TRBV3-2|TRBD2
CASSQVLGAGVGLNIQYF
TGTGCCAGCAGCCAAGTTCTCGGTGCGGGAGTGGGATTGAACATTCAGTACTTC
>TRBJ2-1|.|TRBV5-4|.
CASSPGGQSFGFDEQFF
TGTGCCAGCAGCCCGGGGGGCCAATCCTTCGGTTTCGATGAGCAGTTCTTC
>TRBJ1-4|.|TRBV27|.
CASRLNRVLNEKLFF
TGTGCCAGCAGGCTAAACAGGGTTTTGAATGAAAAACTGTTTTTT
>TRBJ1-2|.|TRBV28|.
CASIIGTQANYGYTF
TGTGCCAGCATTATCGGTACCCAAGCTAACTATGGCTACACCTTC
>TRBJ1-2|.|TRBV28|.
CASSLAGAVGYTF
TGTGCCAGCAGTTTGGCAGGGGCGGTTGGCTACACCTTC
>TRBJ1-5|.|TRBV10-1|TRBD1
CASSGQGVGQPQHF
TGCGCCAGCAGTGGACAGGGAGTAGGTCAGCCCCAGCATTTT
>TRBJ2-1|.|TRBV5-1|.
CASSLGASHNEQFF
TGCGCCAGCAGCTTGGGCGCTAGCCACAATGAGCAGTTCTTC
>TRBJ2-5|.|TRBV7-9|TRBD2
CASSRLAGSYTIVETQYF
TGTGCCAGCAGCCGACTAGCGGGGTCGTATACAATAGTGGAGACCCAGTACTTC
>TRBJ2-3|once|TRBV6-1|.
CASSDEIGWSSSTDTQYF
TGTGCCAGCAGTGACGAGATAGGTTGGAGCTCTAGCACAGATACGCAGTATTTT
>TRBJ1-5|.|TRBV7-8|TRBD1
CASSLRTGDQPQHF
TGTGCCAGCAGCCTACGGACAGGGGATCAGCCCCAGCATTTT
>TRBJ1-3|.|TRBV3-1/TRBV3-2|.
CASSQGLAGNTIYF
TGTGCCAGCAGCCAAGGTCTAGCTGGAAACACCATATATTTT
>TRBJ1-5|many|TRBV5-8|.
CASSWTPGFGYSNQPQHF
TGTGCCAGCAGCTGGACCCCAGGGTTCGGGTATAGCAATCAGCCCCAGCATTTT
>TRBJ1-1|few|TRBV15|.
CATSRTRGAGTEAFF
TGTGCCACCAGCAGGACGAGGGGAGCGGGCACTGAAGCTTTCTTT